Presented here are 3 T cell receptor beta chains from one specimen sequenced in a study of human T cells and chemical hapten exposure. TCRdb re-called the RACE reads with MiXCR, one entry per CDR3 protein. The sample has about 68,000 distinct CDR3 sequences; approximately 11% are singletons. Time point given: pre-sensitization, week 0. Specified treatment: therapeutic diphenylcyclopropenone sensitization with weekly scalp DPC. Sequenced here: whole blood, sampled in connection with sensitization to the hapten diphenylcyclopropenone (DPC). These receptors were taken from a woman aged 50 to 65 with alopecia areata. Some clones in this sample may be carry-over from other donors' samples.

The J gene is TRBJ2-7, the V gene TRBV19; 8 bases match TRBD1. Germline-derived CDR1 and CDR2 are LNHDA and SQIVND (reference sequence). V trimming: 3 bases; J trimming: 3 bases; junction bases outside the gene matches: 4. This CDR3 is 14 amino acids long. The CDR3 reads CASSISGGGYEQYF. The CDR3 DNA reads TGTGCCAGTAGTATTTCAGGGGGCGGCTACGAGCAGTACTTC.

The table lists this clonotype with many counts. V gene TRBV6-6 combines with J gene TRBJ1-1; 9 bases match TRBD1. The length of the CDR3 is 14 residues. Losses at the gene ends were 5 bases for V and 4 bases for J; bases not matched to a gene: 5. Germline V gene data show CDR1 as MNHNY and CDR2 as SVGAGI (reference sequence). The CDR3 sequence is CASSLKTGGTEAFF. The CDR3 bases are TGTGCCAGCAGTCTTAAGACAGGGGGCACTGAAGCTTTCTTT.

This clonotype was recorded many times. At one end the junction does not follow the germline gene, possibly because of a read error. The chain employs TRBV7-7 and TRBJ2-3; D is undetermined. There are 14 residues in the CDR3. Germline V lookup: CDR1 SSHAT, CDR2 FNYEAQ (reference sequence). The chain's CDR3 is CASSLGRSTDTQYF. Written as DNA, the CDR3 is TGTGCTAGCAGCTTAGGCCGAAGCACAGATACGCAGTATTTT. Variable domain in full (rest from reference TRBV7-7 and TRBJ2-3): GAGVSQSPRYKVTKRGQDVTLRCDPISSHATLYWYQQALGQGPEFLTYFNYEAQPDKSGLPSDRFSAERPEGSISTLTIQRTEQRDSAMYRCASSLGRSTDTQYFGPGTRLTVL.